This entry is about one T cell receptor (beta chain). The antigen remains undetermined. This CDR3 region has 12 residues. V was shortened by 1 base and J by 7 bases, with 7 bases between the two germline ends. From germline, CDR1 is LGHNA and CDR2 YSLEER. The data derive from a study of OX40 agonist ivuxolimab in advanced cancers. Study findings and constraints: Relative to CD4+ cells, CD8+ T cells on average had more expanded clones.

Data came from immunoSEQ multiplex PCR; TCRdb stores just in-frame clones and leaves some out. The repertoire holds roughly 50,000 clones, roughly 80% seen once, with less than 5% in the top ten. Peripheral blood came from all dose cohorts at three timepoints. Material: CD4+ or CD8+ T cells sorted from blood, obtained in a trial of the OX40 agonist ivuxolimab. The origin of this receptor is an adult with an advanced solid tumor such as melanoma, head and neck, liver or kidney cancer. The chain is built from TRBV4-3 and TRBJ1-2, with D possibly matching TRBD1 (5 bases). This CDR3 reads CASSQGGTGYTF. CDR3 DNA: TGCGCCAGCAGCCAAGGGGGCACTGGCTACACCTTC.